These 12 T cell receptor beta chains share one sample of origin, sequenced in a study of shared clonotypes between healthy human individuals. The table came from immunoSEQ multiplex PCR; TCRdb's copy has only in-frame clones and leaves some out. In the table there are a few million clones, nearly 97% of which are singletons. Sequenced material: naive CD4+ T cells sorted from blood. The subset is: CD45RA+ positively selected. The receptors were sampled from a man younger than 35 in good health.

To note about this clone: One end of the junction fails to match germline, which may point to a read error. The chain uses TRBV6-5 and TRBJ2-7, with 7 bases lining up with TRBD1. CDR3 length: 12 residues. The germline V gene has CDR1 MNHEY and CDR2 SVGAGI. CDR3 nucleotide sequence: TGTGCCATCAGTGACACCGGGACAGCGCAGATGTTC. Translated: CAISDTGTAQMF.

The chain uses TRBV4-3 and TRBJ2-1; 9 positions agree with TRBD1. The CDR3 contains 17 residues. V shed 0 bases, J shed 4 bases, and the junction held 7 bases outside the gene matches. The V gene's germline CDR1 is LGHNA and CDR2 YSLEER. CDR3 amino acids: CASSQDSGQGKYNEQFF. The CDR3 DNA sequence: TGCGCCAGCAGCCAAGACTCGGGACAGGGCAAGTACAATGAGCAGTTCTTC.

The V and J genes are TRBV7-3 and TRBJ2-3; TRBD2 is a possible D gene (5 bases). Germline V gives CDR1 SGHTA, CDR2 FQGTGA. Trimming cost V 2 bases and J 0 bases, with 12 bases left between them. The CDR3 spans 16 residues. The CDR3 region has the DNA TGTGCCAGCAGCTTACGGCCGGGGTTCAGCACAGATACGCAGTATTTT. This translates into CASSLRPGFSTDTQYF.

V is TRBV25-1 and J is TRBJ1-5; a possible D gene is TRBD1 (6 bases). This CDR3 region has 14 residues. Germline V gives CDR1 MGHDK, CDR2 SYGVNS. V shed 6 bases and J shed 3 bases, with 12 bases lying between them. The DNA for the CDR3 is TGTGCCAGCAGCGAGACAGGACTCAATCAGCCCCAGCATTTT. Translating it yields CASSETGLNQPQHF.

The chain links TRBV4-3 to TRBJ2-2, with D maybe TRBD2 (6 bases). Germline values: CDR1 LGHNA, CDR2 YSLEER. The CDR3 has 14 amino acids. V lost 3 bases and J 4 bases, leaving 9 bases between the germline ends. Here the CDR3 DNA reads TGCGCCAGCAGCCATGTCGGGGGCACCGGGGAGCTGTTTTTT. It encodes CASSHVGGTGELFF.

This clone was seen just once. The V and J genes are TRBV29-1 and TRBJ1-1; D is ambiguous. Trimming shortened V by 6 bases and J by 3 bases, and 20 bases separated the two germline ends. The CDR3 extends over 15 amino acids. Germline V lookup: CDR1 SQVTM, CDR2 ANQGSEA. The CDR3 sequence is CSVGSLTPGDTEAFF. In DNA, the CDR3 is TGCAGCGTCGGGAGTCTCACTCCTGGGGACACTGAAGCTTTCTTT.

This clone is a singleton in its sample. The CDR3 DNA is TGTGCCAGCAGCAAGGGACGGATTCCTTCCTACGAGCAGTACTTC. It is translated as CASSKGRIPSYEQYF. The rearrangement joins TRBV21-1 to TRBJ2-7. TRBV21-1 represents a pseudogene. CDR3 length equals 15 residues.

The rearrangement uses TRBV30 and TRBJ2-6; D is undetermined. Trimming took 2 bases from V and 0 from J, leaving 11 bases between them. Looked up from germline, CDR1 is GTSNPN and CDR2 is SVGIG (reference sequence). CDR3 length equals 16 residues. This chain's CDR3 is CAWSLEILSGANVLTF. The CDR3 coding sequence is TGTGCCTGGAGTCTGGAGATCCTCTCTGGGGCCAACGTCCTGACTTTC.

J is TRBJ1-6 and V is TRBV6-5; D might be TRBD1 (5 bases). V was pared by 4 bases and J by 4 bases, with 8 bases between. Germline CDR1 MNHEY, CDR2 SVGAGI. The CDR3 is made up of 14 amino acids. The CDR3 protein is CASSSDSYNSPLHF. The CDR3 nucleotides read TGTGCCAGCAGTTCTGACAGTTATAATTCACCCCTCCACTTT.

V and J are TRBV6-6 and TRBJ1-1; TRBD1 matches at 9 bases. Germline values: CDR1 MNHNY, CDR2 SVGAGI (reference sequence). The V gene end was trimmed by 6 bases and the J gene end by 4 bases; junction bases not matched to a gene: 12. This CDR3 contains 16 residues. CDR3 nucleotide sequence: TGTGCCAGCAGGACTAGTACAGGGGGCCTCGGCACTGAAGCTTTCTTT. It is translated as CASRTSTGGLGTEAFF.

V usage is TRBV13 and J usage is TRBJ2-7; 13 nucleotides match TRBD2. Germline loops: CDR1 PRHDT, CDR2 FYEKMQ (reference sequence). With V trimmed by 5 bases and J by 0 bases, 7 bases remained unmatched. The CDR3 length is 17 residues. The CDR3 protein is CASSARTSGRVSYEQYF. CDR3 DNA: TGTGCCAGCAGCGCACGGACTAGCGGGAGAGTCTCCTACGAGCAGTACTTC.

The chain recombines TRBV7-3 with TRBJ2-5; D is perhaps TRBD1 (6 bases). The CDR3 runs 13 residues. The V end was cut by 1 base, the J end by 5 bases, with 8 bases between. Germline V gene sequence: CDR1 SGHTA, CDR2 FQGTGA. The CDR3 is CASSLNRDETQYF. The CDR3 nucleotides are TGTGCCAGCAGCTTAAACAGGGACGAGACCCAGTACTTC. Filled out from reference TRBV7-3 and TRBJ2-5, the complete variable domain reads GAGVSQTPSNKVTEKGKYVELRCDPISGHTALYWYRQSLGQGPEFLIYFQGTGAADDSGLPNDRFFAVRPEGSVSTLKIQRTERGDSAVYLCASSLNRDETQYFGPGTRLLVL.